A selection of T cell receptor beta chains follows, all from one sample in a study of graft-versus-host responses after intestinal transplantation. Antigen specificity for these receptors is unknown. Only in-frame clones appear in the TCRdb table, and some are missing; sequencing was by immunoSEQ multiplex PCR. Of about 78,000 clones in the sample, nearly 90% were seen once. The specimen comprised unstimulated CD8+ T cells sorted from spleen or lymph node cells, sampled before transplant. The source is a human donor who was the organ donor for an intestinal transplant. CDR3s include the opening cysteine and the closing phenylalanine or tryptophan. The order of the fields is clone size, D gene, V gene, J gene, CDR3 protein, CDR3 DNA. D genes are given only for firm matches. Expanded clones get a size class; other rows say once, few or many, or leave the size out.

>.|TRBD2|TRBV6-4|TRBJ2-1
CASSDLFRETSGRDEQFF
TGTGCCAGCAGTGACCTTTTCAGGGAGACTAGCGGGCGCGATGAGCAGTTCTTC
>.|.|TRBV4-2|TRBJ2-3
CASSRGGTQYF
TGTGCCAGCAGCCGAGGTGGTACGCAGTATTTT
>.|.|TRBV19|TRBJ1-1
CASTLEGGADTEAFF
TGTGCCAGTACCCTAGAAGGGGGGGCAGACACTGAAGCTTTCTTT
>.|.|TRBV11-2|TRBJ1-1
CASSSPIRGQLNTEAFF
TGTGCCAGCAGCTCCCCTATAAGGGGCCAGCTGAACACTGAAGCTTTCTTT
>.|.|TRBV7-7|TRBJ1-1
CASSALSGSEAFF
TGTGCTAGCAGCGCCCTGAGCGGCAGTGAAGCTTTCTTT
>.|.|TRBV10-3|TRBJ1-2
CAIRDTPQSSYGYTF
TGTGCCATCCGGGACACTCCTCAATCCTCCTATGGCTACACCTTC
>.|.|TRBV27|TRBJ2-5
CASRRVGGETQYF
TGTGCCAGCAGGAGAGTAGGAGGAGAGACCCAGTACTTC
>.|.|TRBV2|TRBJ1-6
CATRSSLNSPLHF
TGTGCCACCCGGTCCTCACTTAATTCACCCCTCCACTTT
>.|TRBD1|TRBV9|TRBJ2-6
CASSPGGSGANVLTF
TGTGCCAGCAGCCCAGGGGGCTCTGGGGCCAACGTCCTGACTTTC
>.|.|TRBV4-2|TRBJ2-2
CASSHLGKESNTGELFF
TGTGCCAGCAGCCACTTAGGCAAGGAGTCGAACACCGGGGAGCTGTTTTTT
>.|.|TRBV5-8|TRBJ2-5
CASSLIGQETQYF
TGTGCCAGCAGCTTGATCGGCCAAGAGACCCAGTACTTC
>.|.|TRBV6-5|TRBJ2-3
CASKGGGSTDTQYF
TGTGCCAGCAAGGGCGGGGGCAGCACAGATACGCAGTATTTT
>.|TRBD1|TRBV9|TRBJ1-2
CASSVAQGAGYGYTF
TGTGCCAGCAGCGTAGCCCAGGGGGCAGGATATGGCTACACCTTC
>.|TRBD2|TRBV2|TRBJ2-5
CASRGLAGGRIQETQYF
TGTGCCAGCAGGGGACTAGCGGGGGGGCGGATACAAGAGACCCAGTACTTC
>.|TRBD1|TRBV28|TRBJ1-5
CASSPGTGFPEGRPQHF
TGTGCCAGCAGCCCCGGGACAGGGTTTCCTGAAGGGAGGCCCCAGCATTTT
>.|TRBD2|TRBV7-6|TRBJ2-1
CASSLAGLAALNEQFF
TGTGCCAGCAGCTTAGCGGGCCTAGCGGCGCTCAATGAGCAGTTCTTC
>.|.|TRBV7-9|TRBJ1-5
CASSSLTESNQPQHF
TGTGCCAGCAGTTCTTTAACAGAGAGCAATCAGCCCCAGCATTTT
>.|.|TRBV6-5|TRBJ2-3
CASSRGSSTDTQYF
TGTGCCAGCAGTCGGGGGTCGAGCACAGATACGCAGTATTTT
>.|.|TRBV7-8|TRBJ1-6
CASSQGAGILSPLHF
TGTGCCAGCAGCCAAGGGGCAGGGATTCTCTCACCCCTCCACTTT
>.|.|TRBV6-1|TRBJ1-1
CASSEAPRGAGVEAFF
TGTGCCAGCAGTGAAGCGCCTCGGGGGGCGGGGGTTGAAGCTTTCTTT
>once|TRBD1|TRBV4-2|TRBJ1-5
CASSQEAGTGDLPQHF
TGTGCCAGCAGCCAAGAGGCCGGGACAGGGGATTTGCCCCAGCATTTT
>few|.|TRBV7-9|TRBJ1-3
CASSPRQASGNTIYF
TGTGCCAGCAGCCCACGACAGGCATCTGGAAACACCATATATTTT
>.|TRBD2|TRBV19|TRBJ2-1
CASSAGRRYNEQFF
TGTGCCAGTAGTGCCGGGAGGAGATACAATGAGCAGTTCTTC
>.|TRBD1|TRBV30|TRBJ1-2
CAWADRGHGGYTF
TGTGCCTGGGCGGACAGGGGCCATGGAGGCTACACCTTC
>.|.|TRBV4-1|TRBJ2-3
CASSQDPEAKNTQYF
TGCGCCAGCAGCCAAGATCCCGAGGCCAAGAATACGCAGTATTTT
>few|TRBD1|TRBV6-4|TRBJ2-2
CASGQGDTGELFF
TGTGCCAGCGGACAGGGGGACACCGGGGAGCTGTTTTTT
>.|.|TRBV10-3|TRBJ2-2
CAIGQTQGGLGPGELFF
TGTGCCATCGGCCAAACTCAGGGGGGACTTGGGCCCGGGGAGCTGTTTTTT
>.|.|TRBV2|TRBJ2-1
CASSDFRGNEQFF
TGTGCCAGCAGTGATTTCCGGGGCAATGAGCAGTTCTTC
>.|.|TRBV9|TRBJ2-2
CASSHRYTGELFF
TGTGCCAGCTCCCACAGGTACACCGGGGAGCTGTTTTTT
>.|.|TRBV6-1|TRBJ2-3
CASSATTSLTDTQYF
TGTGCCAGCAGCGCCACGACTAGTCTCACAGATACGCAGTATTTT
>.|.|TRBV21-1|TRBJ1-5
CASSKGGTNSNQPQHF
TGTGCCAGCAGCAAAGGTGGCACAAATAGCAATCAGCCCCAGCATTTT
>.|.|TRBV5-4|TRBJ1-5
CASSVRGMPQHF
TGTGCCAGCAGCGTCCGGGGGATGCCCCAGCATTTT
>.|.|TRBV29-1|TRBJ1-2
CSAEGDGDFIPYGYTF
TGCAGCGCCGAGGGGGACGGGGATTTTATCCCTTATGGCTACACCTTC
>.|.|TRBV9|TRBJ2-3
CASSVGGGFPDTQYF
TGTGCCAGCAGCGTGGGGGGGGGCTTTCCAGATACGCAGTATTTT
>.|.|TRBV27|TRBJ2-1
CASSRGQTNNEQFF
TGTGCCAGCAGCCGCGGACAGACCAACAATGAGCAGTTCTTC
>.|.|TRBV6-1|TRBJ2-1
CASCITGYNEQFF
TGTGCCAGCTGTATTACCGGCTACAATGAGCAGTTCTTC
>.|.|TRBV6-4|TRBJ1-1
CASSGDLNTEAFF
TGTGCCAGCAGTGGAGACTTGAACACTGAAGCTTTCTTT
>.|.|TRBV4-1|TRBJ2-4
CASSRYLNFGKNIQYF
TGCGCCAGCAGCCGGTACCTCAACTTCGGCAAAAACATTCAGTACTTC